Here is one TCR beta chain with its context. Its antigen remains unknown. Vbeta (60) and Jbeta (13) primers were used in the PCR. The table came from immunoSEQ multiplex PCR; TCRdb's copy has only in-frame clones and leaves some out. The repertoire includes fewer than 80,000 clones, roughly 85% of them detected once, and 2% to 3% sits in the top ten. This specimen comes from a study of cytomegalovirus exposure and HLA in healthy donors. Whole-study results and caveats: There were several of the most significant clusters that appeared linked to common viral pathogens in a later analysis.

This CDR3 spans 12 amino acids. The germline V and J ends were trimmed by 4 bases and 2 bases, with 9 bases remaining between them. Germline CDR1 and CDR2: SQVTM and ANQGSEA. This chain links TRBV29-1 with TRBJ2-7, with D unresolved. The sequencing input was PBMCs. The clonotype comes from a man aged 30-40 years in good health and CMV-seronegative. The CDR3: CSVVLRAYEQYF. CDR3 nucleotides: TGCAGCGTTGTCTTAAGAGCCTACGAGCAGTACTTC.